The 26 T cell receptor beta chains below were found in one sample sequenced in a study of cytomegalovirus exposure and HLA in healthy donors. Use of 60 Vbeta and 13 Jbeta primers characterized the PCR. Clones were read by immunoSEQ multiplex PCR, and TCRdb kept only the in-frame ones, dropping some. The sample has about 140,000 clones, 73% seen once. The source material was PBMCs. Every receptor here comes from a human donor in good health.

The chain joins TRBV7-2 to TRBJ2-7, with a possible D match to TRBD2 (5 bases). Trimming left V 1 base short and J 3 bases short, with 10 bases between. Germline-derived CDR1 and CDR2 are SGHTA and FQGNSA. This CDR3 has 14 residues. Written as DNA, the CDR3 is TGTGCCAGCAGCTTAGTGAGCGAGGGCTACGAGCAGTACTTC. Its translation: CASSLVSEGYEQYF.

Here the CDR3 DNA reads TGTGCCAGCAGCTCCACCCTACAGGGTTGGGATGAAAAACTGTTTTTT. This gives the protein CASSSTLQGWDEKLFF. This chain connects TRBV5-6 to TRBJ1-4, with D possibly being TRBD1 (6 bases). CDR3 length: 16 residues. Deletions cut 3 bases from V and 6 bases from J, with 18 bases between. From germline, CDR1 is SGHDT and CDR2 YYEEEE.

This chain joins TRBV4-2 and TRBJ2-7; 8 bases are shared with TRBD1. The germline gives CDR1 LGHNA, CDR2 YNFKEQ. V trimming: 2 bases; J trimming: 2 bases; junction bases outside the gene matches: 5. The CDR3 consists of 15 residues. Here the CDR3 reads CASSQFGQGAYEQYF. The CDR3 DNA follows: TGTGCCAGCAGCCAATTTGGACAGGGAGCCTACGAGCAGTACTTC.

This clone came up a few times. The chain uses TRBV5-4 and TRBJ1-4; 7 bases match TRBD1. This CDR3 region has 15 residues. The trim removed 4 bases at V and 3 bases at J, leaving 6 bases unmatched. Germline loops: CDR1 SGHNT, CDR2 YYREEE (reference sequence). The CDR3, as DNA: TGTGCCAGCAGCGGATCCGGGACAGCTAATGAAAAACTGTTTTTT. It specifies CASSGSGTANEKLFF.

This chain joins TRBV7-9 and TRBJ1-5; D remains unclear. This CDR3 has 12 amino acids. CDR1 and CDR2 (germline): SEHNR, FQNEAQ (reference sequence). The V end was cut by 5 bases, the J end by 5 bases, with 7 bases between. This CDR3 reads CASSRGDQPQHF. The CDR3, as DNA: TGTGCCAGCAGCCGAGGTGATCAGCCCCAGCATTTT.

This clone was found a few times. The gene calls are TRBV30 and TRBJ1-1; D is ambiguous. Germline V CDR1 and CDR2: GTSNPN, SVGIG (reference sequence). CDR3 length: 13 amino acids. Trimming removed 2 bases from V and 2 bases from J, with 9 bases in between. CDR3 DNA: TGTGCCTGGAGTTCAGGTAGAAACACTGAAGCTTTCTTT. Residues: CAWSSGRNTEAFF. Full variable domain (outside the CDR3, taken from reference TRBV30 and TRBJ1-1): SQTIHQWPATLVQPVGSPLSLECTVEGTSNPNLYWYRQAAGRGLQLLFYSVGIGQISSEVPQNLSASRPQDRQFILSSKKLLLSDSGFYLCAWSSGRNTEAFFGQGTRLTVV.

V gene TRBV30 combines with J gene TRBJ2-1; no reliable D call. The CDR3 extends over 12 amino acids. Germline CDR1 reads GTSNPN; CDR2 reads SVGIG (reference sequence). V was clipped by 1 base and J by 8 bases, with 9 bases between them. This CDR3 reads CAWSGYRDEQFF. The CDR3 DNA is TGTGCCTGGAGTGGATATAGAGATGAGCAGTTCTTC.

This clone showed up just a few times. J is TRBJ2-7 and V is TRBV5-4; D is undetermined. Germline V gene sequence: CDR1 SGHNT, CDR2 YYREEE (reference sequence). V dropped 0 bases and J dropped 0 bases, with 7 bases sitting between them. CDR3 size: 14 residues. The CDR3 DNA is TGTGCCAGCAGCTTGGGAGAATACTCCTACGAGCAGTACTTC. Its translation: CASSLGEYSYEQYF.

The chain has TRBV6-1 and TRBJ1-2, with D uncertain. Trimming pared 7 bases from V and 2 bases from J, leaving 11 bases between. The CDR3 runs to 13 residues. Germline-derived CDR1 and CDR2 are MNHNS and SASEGT. CDR3 in DNA: TGTGCCAGCACCAAATCTAGAAACTATGGCTACACCTTC. It is translated as CASTKSRNYGYTF.

Comments on this clone: Other DNA sequences in this sample translate to the same CDR3. This sequence joins TRBV19 and TRBJ1-5; TRBD1 agrees at 9 bases. The germline gives CDR1 LNHDA, CDR2 SQIVND (reference sequence). This CDR3 has 14 amino acids. V lost 4 bases and J lost 6; bases outside the gene matches: 4. In DNA form, the CDR3 reads TGTGCCAGTAGTACTACAGGGGGCGTTCAGCCCCAGCATTTT. Amino acid sequence: CASSTTGGVQPQHF.

The rearrangement links TRBV12-5 to TRBJ2-1; perhaps TRBD1 as D (6 bases). V lost 2 bases to trimming and J lost 9 bases, with 8 bases between them. Germline V gives CDR1 LGHNT, CDR2 FRNRAP. The length of the CDR3 is 12 residues. In DNA form, the CDR3 reads TGTGCTAGTGGTTTGACAGGGTTTGAGCAGTTCTTC. Residues: CASGLTGFEQFF.

This clone was observed once. The rearrangement links TRBV27 to TRBJ2-7; 8 nucleotides match TRBD1. Germline values: CDR1 MNHEY, CDR2 SMNVEV (reference sequence). CDR3 length: 13 residues. The junction had 3 bases not matched to a gene; V was cut back by 5 bases and J by 3 bases. This CDR3 is CASSMGQVYEQYF. The CDR3 DNA follows: TGTGCCAGCAGTATGGGACAGGTCTACGAGCAGTACTTC.

The genes are TRBV27 and TRBJ2-1; 16 positions agree with TRBD2. Germline CDR1 MNHEY, CDR2 SMNVEV (reference sequence). J lost 3 bases, V lost 6 bases, and 8 bases had no gene match. This CDR3 region has 18 residues. The CDR3 DNA follows: TGTGCCAGCAGCAGCGGGACTAGCGGGGGGGCATACTACAATGAGCAGTTCTTC. Protein: CASSSGTSGGAYYNEQFF.

The chain couples TRBV6-1 to TRBJ2-7, with 9 positions matching TRBD2. CDR3 length: 14 amino acids. J was trimmed by 4 bases and V by 5 bases; bases with no gene match: 6. Germline lookup yields CDR1 MNHNS and CDR2 SASEGT. CDR3 loop: CASSLSGGFYEQYF. The DNA for the CDR3 is TGTGCCAGCAGTCTTAGCGGGGGTTTTTACGAGCAGTACTTC.

This clone was seen more than once but under ten times. The chain carries TRBV9 and TRBJ2-1; 9 positions agree with TRBD2. After removal of 3 bases from V and 9 bases from J, the junction contained 10 bases not matched to a gene. The CDR3 loop spans 15 amino acids. The V gene's germline CDR1 is SGDLS and CDR2 YYNGEE. The chain's CDR3 is CASSERASGVREQFF. CDR3 coding DNA: TGTGCCAGCAGCGAACGGGCTAGCGGGGTACGTGAGCAGTTCTTC.

Comment on this clone: Additional DNA sequences in this sample encode the identical CDR3. The chain carries TRBV5-1 and TRBJ1-1, with unresolved D. The CDR3 sequence is 13 residues long. V dropped 4 bases and J dropped 1 base, with 8 bases sitting between them. Germline lookup yields CDR1 SGHRS and CDR2 YFSETQ. CDR3 protein: CASSQGGNTEAFF. Written as DNA, the CDR3 is TGCGCCAGCAGCCAAGGCGGGAACACTGAAGCTTTCTTT.

This clone appeared a few times. The genes are TRBV7-9 and TRBJ1-1, with D unclear. The CDR3 spans 13 residues. V gave up 6 bases and J gave up 2 bases, with 10 bases separating them. CDR1 and CDR2 (germline): SEHNR, FQNEAQ (reference sequence). CDR3 sequence (DNA): TGTGCCAGCAGGCCCGAGCTTAACACTGAAGCTTTCTTT. This codes for CASRPELNTEAFF.

The J gene is TRBJ2-2, the V gene TRBV7-8; weak D call: TRBD1 (5 bases). Looked up from germline, CDR1 is SGHVS and CDR2 is FQNEAQ. The CDR3 is made up of 19 amino acids. The V gene lost 4 bases and the J gene lost 1 base, with 22 bases spanning the gap. The CDR3 DNA sequence: TGTGCCAGCAGCTCCCGTGGGGTTGGATTCAGGGAGAACACCGGGGAGCTGTTTTTT. Residues: CASSSRGVGFRENTGELFF.

The chain joins TRBV7-9 to TRBJ2-3, with 10 nucleotides matching TRBD1. Germline CDR1 is SEHNR and CDR2 is FQNEAQ (reference sequence). This CDR3 has 14 residues. The junction had 1 base not matched to a gene; V was cut back by 7 bases and J by 0 bases. The CDR3 protein is CASTDRGSTDTQYF. The CDR3 nucleotides are TGTGCCAGCACGGACAGGGGGAGCACAGATACGCAGTATTTT.

The V and J genes are TRBV27 and TRBJ2-1, with 7 positions matching TRBD2. The length of the CDR3 is 15 residues. Per the germline V gene, CDR1 is MNHEY and CDR2 is SMNVEV (reference sequence). V trimming: 3 bases; J trimming: 1 base; junction bases outside the gene matches: 3. CDR3 amino acids: CASSFGRASYNEQFF. The CDR3 nucleotides read TGTGCCAGCAGTTTTGGGAGGGCTTCCTACAATGAGCAGTTCTTC.

The CDR3 DNA reads TGTGCCAGCAGCGTAGTTGGGGCAGATGAGCAGTTCTTC. Translating it yields CASSVVGADEQFF. This chain uses TRBV9 with TRBJ2-1; tentative D call: TRBD1 (5 bases). Germline V gene sequence: CDR1 SGDLS, CDR2 YYNGEE. Trimming shortened V by 0 bases and J by 8 bases, and 9 bases separated the two germline ends. The CDR3 is 13 residues long. Together with reference TRBV9 and TRBJ2-1, the CDR3 gives the full variable domain: DSGVTQTPKHLITATGQRVTLRCSPRSGDLSVYWYQQSLDQGLQFLIQYYNGEERAKGNILERFSAQQFPDLHSELNLSSLELGDSALYFCASSVVGADEQFFGPGTRLTVL.

Concerning this clone: An end of the junction does not agree with germline; a read error may underlie this. The chain links TRBV30 to TRBJ2-3; D may be TRBD2 (6 bases). This CDR3 contains 15 residues. Germline V lookup: CDR1 GTSNPN, CDR2 SVGIG (reference sequence). In DNA, the CDR3 is TGTGCCTGGAGTGTACGCGGGAAGAGCAGAGATACGCAGTATTTT. Translating gives CAWSVRGKSRDTQYF.

The chain joins TRBV7-5 to TRBJ2-7; TRBD2, the table's D call, was not compared with the DNA. TRBV7-5 is a pseudogene segment. CDR3 length: 17 residues. The CDR3 sequence: CARSYIRLADSSYEQYF. CDR3 DNA sequence: TGTGCCAGAAGCTACATCCGGTTAGCGGATAGCTCCTACGAGCAGTACTTC.

The rearrangement uses TRBV7-2 and TRBJ2-5, with D unresolved. V lost 1 base, J lost 5 bases, and 14 bases lay in between. The CDR3 is made up of 15 amino acids. Germline CDR1 SGHTA, CDR2 FQGNSA. CDR3 in DNA: TGTGCCAGCAGCTTAGTGGCAGGATTTTGGGAGACCCAGTACTTC. Protein: CASSLVAGFWETQYF. Variable domain in full (rest from reference TRBV7-2 and TRBJ2-5): GAGVSQSPSNKVTEKGKDVELRCDPISGHTALYWYRQSLGQGLEFLIYFQGNSAPDKSGLPSDRFSAERTGGSVSTLTIQRTQQEDSAVYLCASSLVAGFWETQYFGPGTRLLVL.

V gene TRBV15 combines with J gene TRBJ1-1, with 7 bases that match TRBD1. Germline V gene sequence: CDR1 LNHNV, CDR2 YYDKDF (reference sequence). This CDR3 has 18 amino acids. With 0 bases clipped from V and 4 bases from J, the junction kept 14 bases outside the gene matches. CDR3 sequence reads: CATSRDFSTGRLSTEAFF. CDR3 DNA: TGTGCCACCAGCAGAGATTTTTCGACAGGGAGGTTATCCACTGAAGCTTTCTTT.

CDR3 sequence: CASRETIPAGELFF. CDR3 nucleotides: TGTGCCAGCAGAGAGACAATCCCAGCCGGGGAGCTGTTTTTT. J is TRBJ2-2 and V is TRBV7-9; D ambiguous. Trimming took 6 bases from V and 6 from J, leaving 14 bases between them. The germline V gene encodes CDR1 SEHNR and CDR2 FQNEAQ (reference sequence). This CDR3 is 14 amino acids long.